These T cell receptor beta chains were read from a single sample in a study of cytomegalovirus exposure and HLA in healthy donors. Sequencing was performed with immunoSEQ multiplex PCR; in TCRdb, only in-frame clones are kept and a portion is missing. The sample records 100,000 to 150,000 clones, 80% being singletons. Sequencing used PBMCs. These receptors all come from a man in his thirties or forties in good health and CMV-seropositive. The CDR3 runs from the conserved cysteine through the conserved F or W. The order of the fields is V gene, clone size, J gene, D gene, CDR3 protein, CDR3 DNA. D genes are given only for firm matches. Clone sizes are given selectively: once, few, many, or a class where the clone is expanded.

TRBV21-1	NA	TRBJ2-7	NA	CASSRRSGAPLEQYF	TGTGCCAGCAGCCGTCGAAGCGGGGCCCCCCTGGAGCAGTACTTC
TRBV7-3	few	TRBJ2-2	TRBD2	CASSSSGGAGELFF	TGTGCCAGCAGCTCTAGCGGGGGGGCCGGGGAGCTGTTTTTT
TRBV4-1	NA	TRBJ1-1	NA	CASSPRVNKMAFF	TGCGCCAGCAGCCCTCGTGTTAATAAAATGGCTTTCTTT
TRBV4-1	NA	TRBJ2-7	TRBD2	CASSRSIAGGSYEQYF	TGCGCCAGCAGCCGCTCTATCGCGGGGGGCTCCTACGAGCAGTACTTC
TRBV2	few	TRBJ1-2	TRBD1	CASSEAGTDDYGYTF	TGTGCCAGCAGTGAAGCTGGGACAGACGACTATGGCTACACCTTC
TRBV5-1	NA	TRBJ2-5	NA	CASSLGSPRKQETQYF	TGCGCCAGCAGCCTGGGGAGTCCGAGAAAGCAAGAGACCCAGTACTTC
TRBV11-2	NA	TRBJ2-1	NA	CASSLDLGLAYNEQFF	TGTGCCAGCAGCTTAGATCTTGGTCTAGCGTACAATGAGCAGTTCTTC
TRBV27	NA	TRBJ2-2	NA	CASSEKKWDKPNTGELFF	TGTGCCAGCAGTGAAAAGAAGTGGGACAAGCCGAACACCGGGGAGCTGTTTTTT
TRBV5-1	few	TRBJ2-1	NA	CASSLASQGQVNEQFF	TGCGCCAGCAGCTTGGCGTCACAGGGACAAGTGAATGAGCAGTTCTTC
TRBV5-1	NA	TRBJ1-3	NA	CASSSTGRSGNTIYF	TGCGCCAGCAGCTCGACAGGTCGCTCTGGAAACACCATATATTTT
TRBV30	NA	TRBJ1-1	NA	CAGLTNTEAFF	TGTGCGGGACTTACCAACACTGAAGCTTTCTTT
TRBV13	NA	TRBJ2-3	TRBD1	CASSPRDRESDTQYF	TGTGCCAGCAGCCCCCGGGACAGGGAATCAGATACGCAGTATTTT